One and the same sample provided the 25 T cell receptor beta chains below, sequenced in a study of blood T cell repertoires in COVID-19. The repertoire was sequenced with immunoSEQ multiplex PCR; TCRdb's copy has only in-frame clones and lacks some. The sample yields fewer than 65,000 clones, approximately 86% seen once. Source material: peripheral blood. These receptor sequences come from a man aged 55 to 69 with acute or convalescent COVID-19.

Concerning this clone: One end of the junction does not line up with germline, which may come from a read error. The CDR3 DNA reads as TGTGCTAGCAGCCATAATGGCCGCAGGGAATCGAACAATCAGCCCCAGCATTTT. Residues: CASSHNGRRESNNQPQHF. The rearrangement uses TRBV7-7 and TRBJ1-5, with D tentatively TRBD1 (5 bases). CDR1 is SSHAT and CDR2 is FNYEAQ in the germline V gene (reference sequence). The CDR3 loop spans 18 amino acids. Looking up the rest from reference TRBV7-7 and TRBJ1-5 gives the full variable domain: GAGVSQSPRYKVTKRGQDVTLRCDPISSHATLYWYQQALGQGPEFLTYFNYEAQPDKSGLPSDRFSAERPEGSISTLTIQRTEQRDSAMYRCASSHNGRRESNNQPQHFGDGTRLSIL.

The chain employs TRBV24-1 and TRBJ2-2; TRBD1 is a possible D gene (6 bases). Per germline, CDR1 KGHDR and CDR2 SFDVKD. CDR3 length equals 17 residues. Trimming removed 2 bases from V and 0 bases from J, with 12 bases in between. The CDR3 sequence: CATSDSSRGANTGELFF. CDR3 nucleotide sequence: TGTGCCACCAGTGATTCGTCCAGGGGAGCGAACACCGGGGAGCTGTTTTTT.

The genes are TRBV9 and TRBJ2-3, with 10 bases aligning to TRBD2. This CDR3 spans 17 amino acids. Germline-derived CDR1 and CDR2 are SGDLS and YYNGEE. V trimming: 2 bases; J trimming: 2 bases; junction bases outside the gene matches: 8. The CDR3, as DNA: TGTGCCAGCAGCGTGGAAGCTAGCGGGGGCCACACAGATACGCAGTATTTT. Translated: CASSVEASGGHTDTQYF.

The CDR3 is CASSSGQGNNQPQHF. CDR3 in DNA: TGTGCCAGCAGCTCCGGACAGGGCAACAATCAGCCCCAGCATTTT. The V call is TRBV28, the J call TRBJ1-5; 8 positions agree with TRBD1. This CDR3 comprises 15 residues. Germline-derived CDR1 and CDR2 are MDHEN and SYDVKM. The trim removed 6 bases at V and 3 bases at J, leaving 7 bases unmatched.

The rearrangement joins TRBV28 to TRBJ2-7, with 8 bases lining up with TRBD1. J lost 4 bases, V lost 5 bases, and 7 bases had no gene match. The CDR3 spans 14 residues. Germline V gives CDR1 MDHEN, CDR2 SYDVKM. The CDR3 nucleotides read TGTGCCAGCAGTGACCGACAGGGGAGGTACGAGCAGTACTTC. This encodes CASSDRQGRYEQYF.

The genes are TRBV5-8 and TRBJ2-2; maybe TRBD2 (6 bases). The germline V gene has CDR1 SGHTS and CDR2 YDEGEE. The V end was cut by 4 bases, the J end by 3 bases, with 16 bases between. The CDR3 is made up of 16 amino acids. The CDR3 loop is CASSLMRGGDTGELFF. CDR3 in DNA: TGTGCCAGCAGCCTTATGCGGGGAGGAGACACCGGGGAGCTGTTTTTT.

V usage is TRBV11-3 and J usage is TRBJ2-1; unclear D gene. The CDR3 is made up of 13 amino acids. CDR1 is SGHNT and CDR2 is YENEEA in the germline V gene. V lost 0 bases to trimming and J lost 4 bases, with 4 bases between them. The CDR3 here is CASSLETYNEQFF. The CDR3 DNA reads TGTGCCAGCAGCTTAGAGACTTACAATGAGCAGTTCTTC.

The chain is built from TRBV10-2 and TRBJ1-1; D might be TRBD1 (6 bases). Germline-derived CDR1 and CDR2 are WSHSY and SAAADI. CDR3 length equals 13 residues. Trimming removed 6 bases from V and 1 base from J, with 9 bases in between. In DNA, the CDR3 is TGCGCCAGCAGGAGGACAGCGAACACTGAAGCTTTCTTT. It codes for CASRRTANTEAFF.

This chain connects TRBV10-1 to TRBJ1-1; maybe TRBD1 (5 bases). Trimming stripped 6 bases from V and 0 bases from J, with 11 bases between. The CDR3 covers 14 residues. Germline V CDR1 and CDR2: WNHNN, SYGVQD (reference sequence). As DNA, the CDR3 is TGCGCCAGCAGCCAAGACAGCCTGAACACTGAAGCTTTCTTT. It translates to CASSQDSLNTEAFF.

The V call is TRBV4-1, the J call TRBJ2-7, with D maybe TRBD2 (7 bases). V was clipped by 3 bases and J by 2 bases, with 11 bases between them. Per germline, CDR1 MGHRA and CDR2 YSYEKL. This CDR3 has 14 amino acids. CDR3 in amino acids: CASSQGGPPYEQYF. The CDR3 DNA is TGCGCCAGCAGCCAGGGGGGGCCTCCCTACGAGCAGTACTTC.

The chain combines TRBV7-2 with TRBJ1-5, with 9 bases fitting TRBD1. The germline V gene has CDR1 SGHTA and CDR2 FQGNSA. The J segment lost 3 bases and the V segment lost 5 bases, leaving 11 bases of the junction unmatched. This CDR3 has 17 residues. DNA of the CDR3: TGTGCCAGCAGCCCGGCATTTGGGACAGGGATCAATCAGCCCCAGCATTTT. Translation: CASSPAFGTGINQPQHF.

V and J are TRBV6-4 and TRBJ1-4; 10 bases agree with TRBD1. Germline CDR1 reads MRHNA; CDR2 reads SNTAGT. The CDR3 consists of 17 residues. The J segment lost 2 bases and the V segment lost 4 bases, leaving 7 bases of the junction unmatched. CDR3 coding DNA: TGTGCCAGCAGTGTTGACAGGGGGCGAGTGACTAATGAAAAACTGTTTTTT. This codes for CASSVDRGRVTNEKLFF.

Here the CDR3 reads CASSIGAGVSGNEQFF. CDR3 in DNA: TGTGCCAGTAGTATAGGGGCGGGAGTGTCGGGCAATGAGCAGTTCTTC. The chain employs TRBV19 and TRBJ2-1, with TRBD2 matching 7 bases. The V gene's germline CDR1 is LNHDA and CDR2 SQIVND (reference sequence). The J segment lost 6 bases and the V segment lost 1 base, leaving 9 bases of the junction unmatched. CDR3 length equals 16 residues. The whole variable domain, filled in from reference TRBV19 and TRBJ2-1, reads DGGITQSPKYLFRKEGQNVTLSCEQNLNHDAMYWYRQDPGQGLRLIYYSQIVNDFQKGDIAEGYSVSREKKESFPLTVTSAQKNPTAFYLCASSIGAGVSGNEQFFGPGTRLTVL.

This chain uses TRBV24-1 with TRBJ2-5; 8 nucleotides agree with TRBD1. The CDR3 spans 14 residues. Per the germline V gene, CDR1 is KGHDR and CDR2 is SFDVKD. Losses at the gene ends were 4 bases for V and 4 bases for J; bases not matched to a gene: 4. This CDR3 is CATSDPRGRETQYF. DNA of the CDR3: TGTGCCACCAGTGACCCCAGGGGGCGAGAGACCCAGTACTTC.

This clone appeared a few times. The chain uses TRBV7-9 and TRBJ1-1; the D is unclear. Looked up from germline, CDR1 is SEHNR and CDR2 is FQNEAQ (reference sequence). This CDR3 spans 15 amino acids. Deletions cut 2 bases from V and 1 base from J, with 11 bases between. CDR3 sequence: CASSLIVGRNTEAFF. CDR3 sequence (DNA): TGTGCCAGCAGCTTAATCGTCGGGAGGAACACTGAAGCTTTCTTT.

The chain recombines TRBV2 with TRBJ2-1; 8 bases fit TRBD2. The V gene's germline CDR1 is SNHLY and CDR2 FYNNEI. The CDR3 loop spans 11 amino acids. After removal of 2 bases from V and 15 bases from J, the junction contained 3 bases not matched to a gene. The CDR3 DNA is TGTGCCAGCAGTGAACTGGCGGGGGGGTTCTTC. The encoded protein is CASSELAGGFF.

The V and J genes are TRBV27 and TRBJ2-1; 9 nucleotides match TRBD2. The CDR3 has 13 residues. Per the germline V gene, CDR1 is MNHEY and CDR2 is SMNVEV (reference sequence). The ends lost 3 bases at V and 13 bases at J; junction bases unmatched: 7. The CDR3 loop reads CASSFGYSGSQFF. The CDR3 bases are TGTGCCAGCAGTTTTGGCTATAGCGGGAGTCAGTTCTTC.

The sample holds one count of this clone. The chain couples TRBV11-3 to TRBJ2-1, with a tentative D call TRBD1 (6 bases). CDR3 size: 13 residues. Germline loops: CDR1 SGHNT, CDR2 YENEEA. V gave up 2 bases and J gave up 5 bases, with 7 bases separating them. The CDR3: CASSLTGNNEQFF. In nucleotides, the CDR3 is TGTGCCAGCAGCTTAACAGGGAACAATGAGCAGTTCTTC.

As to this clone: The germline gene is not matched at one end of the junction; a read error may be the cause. The CDR3 here is CASSLAPGSSEQYF. The CDR3 region has the DNA TGCGCCAGCAGCTTGGCCCCAGGGTCCTCCGAGCAGTACTTC. The chain joins TRBV5-1 to TRBJ2-7, with D possibly being TRBD1 (5 bases). This CDR3 comprises 14 residues. Germline-derived CDR1 and CDR2 are SGHRS and YFSETQ.

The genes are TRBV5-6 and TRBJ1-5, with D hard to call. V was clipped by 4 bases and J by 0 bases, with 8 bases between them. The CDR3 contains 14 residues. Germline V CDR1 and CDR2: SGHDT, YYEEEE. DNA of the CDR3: TGTGCCAGCAGCCACCAGGCTAGCAATCAGCCCCAGCATTTT. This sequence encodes CASSHQASNQPQHF.

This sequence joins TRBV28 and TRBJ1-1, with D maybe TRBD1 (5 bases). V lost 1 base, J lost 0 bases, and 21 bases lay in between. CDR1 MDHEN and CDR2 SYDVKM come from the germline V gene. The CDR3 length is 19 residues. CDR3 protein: CASSLFGLRGLSMNTEAFF. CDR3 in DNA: TGTGCCAGCAGTTTATTTGGGTTACGGGGGTTGAGCATGAACACTGAAGCTTTCTTT.

For the CDR3, the DNA is TGCGCCAGCAGCACGCAATCAGGGTACGAGCAGTACTTC. It codes for CASSTQSGYEQYF. The V gene is TRBV5-1, the J gene TRBJ2-7, with a weak D call TRBD1 (5 bases). Trimming shortened V by 4 bases and J by 4 bases, and 12 bases separated the two germline ends. Germline V gives CDR1 SGHRS, CDR2 YFSETQ. The CDR3 contains 13 residues.

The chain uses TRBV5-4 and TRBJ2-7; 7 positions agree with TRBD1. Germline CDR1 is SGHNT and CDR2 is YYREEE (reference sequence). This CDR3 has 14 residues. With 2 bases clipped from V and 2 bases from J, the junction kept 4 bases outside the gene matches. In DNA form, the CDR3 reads TGTGCCAGCAGCTTTAAGGGGGCTCCCTACGAGCAGTACTTC. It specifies CASSFKGAPYEQYF.

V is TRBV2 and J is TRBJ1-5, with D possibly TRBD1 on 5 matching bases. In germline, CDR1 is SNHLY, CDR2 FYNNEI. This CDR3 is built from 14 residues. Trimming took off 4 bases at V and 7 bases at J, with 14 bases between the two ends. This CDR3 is CASSVRRRGQPQHF. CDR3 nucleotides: TGTGCCAGCAGTGTTAGGAGGAGGGGACAGCCCCAGCATTTT.

CDR3: CASSLYSDRGYNEQFF. CDR3 DNA: TGTGCCAGCAGCTTATACTCCGACAGGGGGTACAATGAGCAGTTCTTC. This chain joins TRBV7-8 and TRBJ2-1, with TRBD1 matching over 9 bases. V gave up 2 bases and J gave up 4 bases; unmatched junction bases: 6. CDR3 length equals 16 residues. Germline CDR1 SGHVS, CDR2 FQNEAQ.